This T cell receptor (beta chain) is from a study of early T cells in non-severe SARS-CoV-2 infection. Looking at the study overall: Unsorted whole blood bulk RNA was sequenced, with unpaired chains.

Study-wide findings and caveats: Private and CD4 specificities were missed by VDJdb matching, skewed to anti-spike CD8.

Unique molecular identifiers were attached to individual cDNA molecules. Each CDR3 protein gets one entry after TCRdb re-called the 5' RACE reads with MiXCR. The sample carries around 82,000 distinct CDR3 sequences, approximately 11% recorded once. V trimming: 3 bases; J trimming: 1 base; junction bases outside the gene matches: 8. The CDR3 is 17 amino acids. The V gene's germline CDR1 is DFQATT and CDR2 SNEGSKA (reference sequence). This clonotype was observed many times. Its target is not known. Material: whole blood. This clonotype was sampled from an adult who was a healthcare worker with PCR-confirmed SARS-CoV-2 infection or an uninfected control (not recorded which). The rearrangement uses TRBV20-1 and TRBJ2-3; 12 nucleotides align to TRBD2. The CDR3 region is CSARGTSGGSRTDTQYF. CDR3 coding DNA: TGCAGTGCTAGGGGAACTAGCGGGGGGTCTCGCACAGATACGCAGTATTTT.